This T cell receptor (beta chain) was captured in a study of control samples from healthy donors and cancer patients. Sequencing used immunoSEQ multiplex PCR; TCRdb keeps in-frame clones, though not all of them. The data hold about 69,000 clones, with 84% observed a single time. Germline values: CDR1 LGHNA, CDR2 YSLEER. Trimming removed 0 bases at V and 5 bases at J, with 7 bases between. CDR3 length: 13 residues. This clone is deemed medium-sized (0.01 to 0.1%). The clonotype comes from a woman in her fifties or sixties with lung cancer. The J gene is TRBJ1-2, the V gene TRBV4-3; D not resolved. Material for sequencing was PBMCs. CDR3 sequence: CASSQDREYGYTF. DNA of the CDR3: TGCGCCAGCAGCCAAGATCGGGAGTATGGCTACACCTTC.